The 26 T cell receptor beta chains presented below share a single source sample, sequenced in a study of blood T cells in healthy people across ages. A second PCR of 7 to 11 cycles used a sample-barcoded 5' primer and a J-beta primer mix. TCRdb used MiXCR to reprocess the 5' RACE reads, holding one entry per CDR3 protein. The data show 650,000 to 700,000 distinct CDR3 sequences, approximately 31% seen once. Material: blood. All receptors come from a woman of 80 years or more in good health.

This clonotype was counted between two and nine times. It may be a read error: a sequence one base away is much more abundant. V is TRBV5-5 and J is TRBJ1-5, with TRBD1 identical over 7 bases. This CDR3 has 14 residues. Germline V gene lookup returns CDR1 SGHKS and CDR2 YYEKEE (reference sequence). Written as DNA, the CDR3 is TGTGCCAGCAGCGCAGCAGGGGGTGGTCAGCTCCAGCATTTT. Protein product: CASSAAGGGQLQHF.

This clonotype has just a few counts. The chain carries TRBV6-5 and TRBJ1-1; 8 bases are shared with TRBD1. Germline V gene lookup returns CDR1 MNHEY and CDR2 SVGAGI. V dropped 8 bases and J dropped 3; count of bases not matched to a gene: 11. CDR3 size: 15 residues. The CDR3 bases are TGTGCCAGCCGGGACAGGTGGGGATTCGACACTGAAGCTTTCTTT. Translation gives CASRDRWGFDTEAFF.

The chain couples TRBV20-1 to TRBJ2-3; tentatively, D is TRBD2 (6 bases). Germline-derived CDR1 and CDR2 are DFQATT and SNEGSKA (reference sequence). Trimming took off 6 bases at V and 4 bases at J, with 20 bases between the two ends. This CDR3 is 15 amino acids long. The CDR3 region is CSATGERASADTQYF. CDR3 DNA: TGCAGTGCCACCGGCGAGCGGGCGTCGGCAGATACGCAGTATTTT.

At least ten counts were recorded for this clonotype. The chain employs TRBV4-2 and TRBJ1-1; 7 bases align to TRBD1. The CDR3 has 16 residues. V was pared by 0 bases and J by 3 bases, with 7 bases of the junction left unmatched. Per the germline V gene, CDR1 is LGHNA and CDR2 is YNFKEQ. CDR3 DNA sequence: TGTGCCAGCAGCCAAGAGTCGAGCAGGGGGGACACTGAAGCTTTCTTT. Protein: CASSQESSRGDTEAFF.

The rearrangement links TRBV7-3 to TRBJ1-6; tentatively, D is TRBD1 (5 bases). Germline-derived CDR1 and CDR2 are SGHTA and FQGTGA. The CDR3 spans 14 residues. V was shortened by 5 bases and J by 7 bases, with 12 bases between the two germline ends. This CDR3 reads CASSAQGVNSPLHF. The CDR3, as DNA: TGTGCCAGCAGCGCTCAGGGTGTAAATTCACCCCTCCACTTT. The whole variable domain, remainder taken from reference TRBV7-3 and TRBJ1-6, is GAGVSQTPSNKVTEKGKYVELRCDPISGHTALYWYRQSLGQGPEFLIYFQGTGAADDSGLPNDRFFAVRPEGSVSTLKIQRTERGDSAVYLCASSAQGVNSPLHFGNGTRLTVT.

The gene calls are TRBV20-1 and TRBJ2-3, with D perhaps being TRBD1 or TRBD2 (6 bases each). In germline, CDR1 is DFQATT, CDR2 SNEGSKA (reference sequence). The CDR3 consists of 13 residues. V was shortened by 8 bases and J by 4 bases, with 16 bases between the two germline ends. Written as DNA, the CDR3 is TGCAGTCCTATCCTCGGGGGCCCAGATACGCAGTATTTT. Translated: CSPILGGPDTQYF.

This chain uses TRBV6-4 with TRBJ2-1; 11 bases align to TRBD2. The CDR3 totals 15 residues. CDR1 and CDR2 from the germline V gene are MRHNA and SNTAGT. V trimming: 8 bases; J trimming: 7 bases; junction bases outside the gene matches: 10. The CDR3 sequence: CASATSGGGENEQFF. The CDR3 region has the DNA TGTGCCAGCGCAACTAGCGGGGGTGGGGAGAATGAGCAGTTCTTC.

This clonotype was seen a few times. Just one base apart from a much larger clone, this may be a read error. The CDR3 region has the DNA TGTGCCAGCAGTGACTGGGGATACCAAGAGACCCAGTACTTC. Translated, it gives CASSDWGYQETQYF. The chain employs TRBV6-1 and TRBJ2-5; D not resolved. Per germline, CDR1 MNHNS and CDR2 SASEGT. Trimming stripped 3 bases from V and 0 bases from J, with 8 bases between. The CDR3 has 14 amino acids.

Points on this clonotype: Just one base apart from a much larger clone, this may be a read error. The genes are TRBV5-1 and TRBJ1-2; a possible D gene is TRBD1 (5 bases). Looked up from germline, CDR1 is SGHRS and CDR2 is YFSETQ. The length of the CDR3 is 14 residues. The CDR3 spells CAGSLFPGYYGYTF. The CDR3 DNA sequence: TGCGCCGGCAGCTTGTTCCCAGGGTACTATGGCTACACCTTC.

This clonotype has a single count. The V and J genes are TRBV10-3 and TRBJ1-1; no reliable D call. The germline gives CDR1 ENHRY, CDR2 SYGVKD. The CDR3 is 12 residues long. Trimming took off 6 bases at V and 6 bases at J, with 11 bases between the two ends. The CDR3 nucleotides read TGTGCCATCAGCCCGAGTGGGCCTGAAGCTTTCTTT. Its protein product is CAISPSGPEAFF.

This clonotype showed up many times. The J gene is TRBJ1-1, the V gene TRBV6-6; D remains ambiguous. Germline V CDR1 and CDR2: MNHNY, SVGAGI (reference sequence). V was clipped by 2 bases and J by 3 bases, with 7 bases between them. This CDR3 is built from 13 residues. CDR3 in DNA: TGTGCCAGCAGTTACCGGACGGACACTGAAGCTTTCTTT. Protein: CASSYRTDTEAFF.

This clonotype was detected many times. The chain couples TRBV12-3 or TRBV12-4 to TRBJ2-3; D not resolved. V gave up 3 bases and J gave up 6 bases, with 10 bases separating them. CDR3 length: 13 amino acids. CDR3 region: CASSLASPDTQYF. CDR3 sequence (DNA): TGTGCCAGCAGTTTGGCGAGCCCTGATACGCAGTATTTT.

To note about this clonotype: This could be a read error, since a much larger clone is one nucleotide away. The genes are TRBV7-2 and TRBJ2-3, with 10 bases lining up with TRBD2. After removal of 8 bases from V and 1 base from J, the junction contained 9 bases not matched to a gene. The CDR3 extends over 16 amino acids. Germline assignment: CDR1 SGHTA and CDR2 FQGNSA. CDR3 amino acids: CASRISGGPRTDTQYF. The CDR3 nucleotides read TGTGCCAGCCGGATTAGCGGGGGGCCCCGCACAGATACGCAGTATTTT.

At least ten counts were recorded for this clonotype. The CDR3, as DNA: TGTGCCAGCAGCCGGGATCTTAACTATGGCTACACCTTC. It codes for CASSRDLNYGYTF. The chain has TRBV6-5 and TRBJ1-2; D unclear. The CDR3 contains 13 residues. The germline CDR1 and CDR2 sequences are MNHEY and SVGAGI. The ends were cut back, 6 bases at V and 1 base at J, with 9 bases in the middle.

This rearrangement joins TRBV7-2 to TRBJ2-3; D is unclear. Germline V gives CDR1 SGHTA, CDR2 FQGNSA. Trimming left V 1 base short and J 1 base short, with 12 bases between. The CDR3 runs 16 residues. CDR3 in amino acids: CASSLEPRLGTDTQYF. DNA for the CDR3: TGTGCCAGCAGCTTAGAGCCTCGGTTAGGCACAGATACGCAGTATTTT.

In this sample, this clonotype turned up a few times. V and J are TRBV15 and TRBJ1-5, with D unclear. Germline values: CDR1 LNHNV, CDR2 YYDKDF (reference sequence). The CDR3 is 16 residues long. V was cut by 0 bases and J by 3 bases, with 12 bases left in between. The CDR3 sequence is CATSRDRGGPNQPQHF. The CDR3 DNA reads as TGTGCCACCAGCAGAGATCGCGGCGGCCCCAATCAGCCCCAGCATTTT.

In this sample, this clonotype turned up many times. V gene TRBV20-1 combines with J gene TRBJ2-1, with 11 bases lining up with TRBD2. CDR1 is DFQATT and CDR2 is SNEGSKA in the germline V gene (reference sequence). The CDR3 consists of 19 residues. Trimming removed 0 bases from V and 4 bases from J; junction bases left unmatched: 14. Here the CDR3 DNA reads TGCAGTGCTAGAGATAAAGGGCTAGCGGGGGGACGAACATACAATGAGCAGTTCTTC. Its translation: CSARDKGLAGGRTYNEQFF.

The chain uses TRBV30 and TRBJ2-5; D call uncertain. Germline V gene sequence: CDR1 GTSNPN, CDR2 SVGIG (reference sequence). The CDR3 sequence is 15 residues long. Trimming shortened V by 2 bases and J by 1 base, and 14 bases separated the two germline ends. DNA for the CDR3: TGTGCCTGGAGTTCGGCTCTCTGGGGCCAAGAGACCCAGTACTTC. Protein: CAWSSALWGQETQYF.

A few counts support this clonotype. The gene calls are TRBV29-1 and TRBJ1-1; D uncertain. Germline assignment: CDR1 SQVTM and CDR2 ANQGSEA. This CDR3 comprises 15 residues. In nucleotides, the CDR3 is TGCAGTGTATCCCGGGGTGCCGAACGAGGCACTGAAGCTTTCTTT. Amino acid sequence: CSVSRGAERGTEAFF.

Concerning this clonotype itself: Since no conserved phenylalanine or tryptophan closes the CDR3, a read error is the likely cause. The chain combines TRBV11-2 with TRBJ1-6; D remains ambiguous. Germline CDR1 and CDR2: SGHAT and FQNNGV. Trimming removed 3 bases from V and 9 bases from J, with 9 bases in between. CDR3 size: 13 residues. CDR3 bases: TGTGCCAGCAGCTTTCAAGTCGCTTCACCCCTCCACTGT. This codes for CASSFQVASPLHC.

The CDR3: CASSLQGASHEKLFF. The CDR3 DNA is TGCGCCAGCAGCTTGCAGGGTGCATCTCATGAAAAACTGTTTTTT. The chain recombines TRBV5-1 with TRBJ1-4; D possibly corresponds to TRBD1 (5 bases). CDR3 length: 15 amino acids. The V gene lost 1 base and the J gene lost 6 bases, with 13 bases spanning the gap. Germline V gene sequence: CDR1 SGHRS, CDR2 YFSETQ.

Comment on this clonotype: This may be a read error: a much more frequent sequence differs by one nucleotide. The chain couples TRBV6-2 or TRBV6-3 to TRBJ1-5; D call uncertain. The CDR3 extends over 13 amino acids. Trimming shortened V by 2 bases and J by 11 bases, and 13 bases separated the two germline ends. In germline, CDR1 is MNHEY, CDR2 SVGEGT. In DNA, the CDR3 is TGTGCCAGCAGTTACGAGGGTTGGCAGTCCCAGCATTTT. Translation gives CASSYEGWQSQHF.

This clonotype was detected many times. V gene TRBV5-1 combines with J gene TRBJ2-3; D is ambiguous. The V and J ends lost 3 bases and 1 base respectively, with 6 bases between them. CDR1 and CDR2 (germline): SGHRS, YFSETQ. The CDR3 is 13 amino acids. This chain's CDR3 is CASSSQGTDTQYF. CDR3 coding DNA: TGCGCCAGCAGCTCCCAGGGCACAGATACGCAGTATTTT.

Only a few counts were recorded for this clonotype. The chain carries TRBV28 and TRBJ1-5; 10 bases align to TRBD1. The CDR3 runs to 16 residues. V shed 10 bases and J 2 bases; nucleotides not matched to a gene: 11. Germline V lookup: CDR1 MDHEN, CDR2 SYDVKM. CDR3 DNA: TGTGCCACGAGGAGGACAGGGGGTTTGGGCAATCAGCCCCAGCATTTT. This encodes CATRRTGGLGNQPQHF. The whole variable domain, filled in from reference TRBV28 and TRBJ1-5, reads DVKVTQSSRYLVKRTGEKVFLECVQDMDHENMFWYRQDPGLGLRLIYFSYDVKMKEKGDIPEGYSVSREKKERFSLILESASTNQTSMYLCATRRTGGLGNQPQHFGDGTRLSIL.

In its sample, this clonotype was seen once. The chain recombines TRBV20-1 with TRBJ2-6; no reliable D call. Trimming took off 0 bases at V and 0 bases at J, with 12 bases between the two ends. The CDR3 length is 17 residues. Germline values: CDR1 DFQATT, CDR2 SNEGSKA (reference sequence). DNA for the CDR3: TGCAGTGCTAGAGATTTATTGACGGCCTCTGGGGCCAACGTCCTGACTTTC. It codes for CSARDLLTASGANVLTF.

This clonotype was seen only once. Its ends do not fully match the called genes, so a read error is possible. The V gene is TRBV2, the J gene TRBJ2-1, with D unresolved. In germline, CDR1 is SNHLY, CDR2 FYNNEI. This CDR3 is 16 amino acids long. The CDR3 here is CTSSDRASSSYNEQFF. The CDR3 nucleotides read TGTACCAGCAGTGATCGAGCGTCAAGCTCCTACAATGAGCAGTTCTTC.